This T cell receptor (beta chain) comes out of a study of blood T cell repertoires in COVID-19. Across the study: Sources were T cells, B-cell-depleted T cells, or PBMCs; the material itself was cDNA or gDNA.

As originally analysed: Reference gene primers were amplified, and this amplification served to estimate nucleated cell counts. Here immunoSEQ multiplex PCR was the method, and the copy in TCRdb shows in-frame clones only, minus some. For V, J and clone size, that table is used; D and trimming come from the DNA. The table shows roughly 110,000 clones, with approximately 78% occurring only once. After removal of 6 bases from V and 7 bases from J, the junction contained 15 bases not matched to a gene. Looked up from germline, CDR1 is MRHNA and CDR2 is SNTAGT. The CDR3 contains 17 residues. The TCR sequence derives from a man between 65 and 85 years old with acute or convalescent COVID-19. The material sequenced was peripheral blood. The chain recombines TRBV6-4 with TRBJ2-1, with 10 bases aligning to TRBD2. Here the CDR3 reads CASRRAAAGGPFNEQFF. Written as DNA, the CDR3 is TGTGCCAGCAGGAGGGCGGCAGCGGGAGGGCCATTTAATGAGCAGTTCTTC.